The clone carrying this TCR beta chain was found a few times. Template-switching 5'RACE yielded the TCR cDNA; a universal primer site and UMIs were added in the process. Via MiXCR, TCRdb re-called the 5' RACE reads, giving one row per CDR3 protein. The table lists a few hundred thousand distinct CDR3 sequences, over 4% of them singletons. The data derive from a study of T cells after yellow fever vaccination. Study details: Fractions containing few cells were prepared with SMART-Seq v4 Ultra Low Input.

This CDR3 is built from 14 residues. Germline values: CDR1 LNHDA, CDR2 SQIVND (reference sequence). V shed 7 bases, J shed 4 bases, and the junction held 3 bases outside the gene matches. The TCR was taken from a man aged 18 to 30 who received the YFV17D yellow fever vaccine. V and J are TRBV19 and TRBJ1-5; 11 nucleotides match TRBD1. Sequenced here: PBMCs, sampled 5 days after the yellow fever booster vaccination. The CDR3, as DNA: TGTGCCAGTACTGGGACAGGGGGAAATCAGCCCCAGCATTTT. This codes for CASTGTGGNQPQHF.